Sequencing of this T cell receptor beta chain was carried out in a study of shared T cell receptors in the human thymus. This clone came up once. Repertoires were generated with immunoSEQ multiplex PCR, while TCRdb's copy carries only in-frame clones and drops some. The sample carries 700,000 to 750,000 clones, 80% to 90% recorded once. These data were likewise used in another study, on human thymus T cells.

The receptor was derived from a girl under three years old with a congenital heart defect. The source material was thymocytes.

CDR3 amino acids: CASSLIGVGTRNEQFF. The CDR3 DNA is TGTGCCAGCAGCTTAATAGGGGTAGGGACACGGAATGAGCAGTTCTTC. The chain is built from TRBV7-9 and TRBJ2-1, with TRBD1 as a possible D gene (6 bases). Looked up from germline, CDR1 is SEHNR and CDR2 is FQNEAQ (reference sequence). CDR3 length equals 16 residues. Trimming left V 2 bases short and J 7 bases short, with 18 bases between.